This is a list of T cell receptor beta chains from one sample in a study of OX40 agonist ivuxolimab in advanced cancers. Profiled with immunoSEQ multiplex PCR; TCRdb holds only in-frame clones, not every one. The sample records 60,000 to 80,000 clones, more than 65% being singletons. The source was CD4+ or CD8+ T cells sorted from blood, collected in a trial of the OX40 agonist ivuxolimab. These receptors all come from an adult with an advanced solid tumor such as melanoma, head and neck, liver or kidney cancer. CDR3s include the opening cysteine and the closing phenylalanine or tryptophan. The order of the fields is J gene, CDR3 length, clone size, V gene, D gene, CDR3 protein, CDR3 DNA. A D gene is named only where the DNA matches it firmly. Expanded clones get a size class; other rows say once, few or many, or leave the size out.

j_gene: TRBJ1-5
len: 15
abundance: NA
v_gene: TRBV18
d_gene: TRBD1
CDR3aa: CASSADRDRGVPQHF
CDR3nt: TGTGCCAGCTCAGCGGACCGGGACAGGGGAGTGCCCCAGCATTTT

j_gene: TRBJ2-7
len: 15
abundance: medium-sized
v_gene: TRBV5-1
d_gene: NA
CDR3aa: CASAPMPGDSYEQYF
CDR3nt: TGCGCCAGCGCCCCCATGCCAGGGGACTCCTACGAGCAGTACTTC

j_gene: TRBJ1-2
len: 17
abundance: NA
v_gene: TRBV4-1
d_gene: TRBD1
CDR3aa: CASSHSKGQGAGWGYTF
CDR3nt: TGCGCCAGCAGCCACTCGAAAGGACAGGGGGCAGGTTGGGGCTACACCTTC

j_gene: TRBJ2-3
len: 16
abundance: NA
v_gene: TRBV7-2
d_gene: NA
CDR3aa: CASSSVGGPGGDTQYF
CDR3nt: TGTGCCAGCAGCTCCGTCGGAGGGCCCGGAGGAGATACGCAGTATTTT

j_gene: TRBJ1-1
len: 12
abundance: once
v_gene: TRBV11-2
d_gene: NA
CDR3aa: CASSLETYEAFF
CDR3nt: TGTGCCAGCAGCTTAGAGACCTACGAAGCTTTCTTT

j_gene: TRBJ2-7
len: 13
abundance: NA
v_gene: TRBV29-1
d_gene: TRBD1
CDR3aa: CSVEAGDSYEQYF
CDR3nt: TGCAGCGTTGAAGCCGGGGACAGTTACGAGCAGTACTTC

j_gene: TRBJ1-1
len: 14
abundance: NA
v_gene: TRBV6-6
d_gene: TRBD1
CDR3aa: CASSLQGAGAEAFF
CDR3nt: TGTGCCAGCAGCCTACAGGGGGCTGGGGCTGAAGCTTTCTTT

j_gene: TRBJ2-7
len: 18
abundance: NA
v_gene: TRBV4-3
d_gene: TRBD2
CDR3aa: CASSQQPITSGSTYEQYF
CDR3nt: TGCGCCAGCAGCCAACAACCAATAACTAGCGGGAGTACCTACGAGCAGTACTTC

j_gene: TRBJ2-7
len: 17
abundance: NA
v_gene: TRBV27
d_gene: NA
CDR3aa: CASSSGSPTQAFYEQYF
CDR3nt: TGTGCCAGCAGTTCGGGATCTCCAACCCAGGCCTTCTACGAGCAGTACTTC

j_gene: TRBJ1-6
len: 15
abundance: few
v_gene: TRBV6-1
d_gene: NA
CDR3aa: CASSENGGNNSPLHF
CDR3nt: TGTGCCAGCAGTGAGAACGGGGGGAATAATTCACCCCTCCACTTT

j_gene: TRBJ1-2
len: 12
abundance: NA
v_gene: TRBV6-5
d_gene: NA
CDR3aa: CASSLTGYGYTF
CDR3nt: TGTGCCAGCAGCCTAACGGGGTATGGCTACACCTTC

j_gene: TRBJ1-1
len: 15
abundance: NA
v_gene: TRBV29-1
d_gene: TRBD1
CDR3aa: CSVKQGWGMNTEAFF
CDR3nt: TGCAGCGTTAAACAGGGGTGGGGGATGAACACTGAAGCTTTCTTT

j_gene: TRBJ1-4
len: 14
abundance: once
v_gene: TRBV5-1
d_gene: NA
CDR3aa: CASSLLPGDEKLFF
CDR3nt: TGCGCCAGCAGCTTGTTGCCAGGGGATGAAAAACTGTTTTTT

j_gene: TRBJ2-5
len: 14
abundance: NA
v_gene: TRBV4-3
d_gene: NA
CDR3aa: CASSPGQSQETQYF
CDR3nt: TGCGCCAGCAGCCCAGGACAGTCCCAAGAGACCCAGTACTTC

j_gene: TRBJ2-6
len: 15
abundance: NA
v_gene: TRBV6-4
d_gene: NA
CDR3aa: CASSYESSGANVLTF
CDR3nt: TGTGCCAGCAGTTACGAGAGCTCTGGGGCCAACGTCCTGACTTTC

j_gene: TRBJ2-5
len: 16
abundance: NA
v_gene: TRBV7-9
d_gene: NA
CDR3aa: CASSRNAGVRGETQYF
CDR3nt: TGTGCCAGCAGCCGGAACGCAGGGGTCCGGGGGGAGACCCAGTACTTC

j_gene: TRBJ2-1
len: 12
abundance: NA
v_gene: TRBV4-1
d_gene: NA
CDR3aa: CASSHPRDTRVF
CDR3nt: TGCGCCAGCAGCCACCCCCGGGACACCCGAGTCTTC

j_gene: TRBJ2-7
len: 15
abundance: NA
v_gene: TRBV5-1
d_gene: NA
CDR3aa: CASSLDPRSSYEQYF
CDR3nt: TGCGCCAGCAGCTTGGATCCTAGGAGCTCCTACGAGCAGTACTTC

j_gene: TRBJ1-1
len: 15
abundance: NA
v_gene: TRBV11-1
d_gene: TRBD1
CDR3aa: CASSLAGDRFAEAFF
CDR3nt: TGTGCCAGCAGCTTAGCGGGGGACAGGTTCGCTGAAGCTTTCTTT

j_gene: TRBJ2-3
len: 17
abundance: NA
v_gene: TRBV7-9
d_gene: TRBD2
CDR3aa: CASTFVGLAGGGDTQYF
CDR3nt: TGTGCCAGCACCTTCGTTGGGCTAGCGGGAGGTGGGGATACGCAGTATTTT

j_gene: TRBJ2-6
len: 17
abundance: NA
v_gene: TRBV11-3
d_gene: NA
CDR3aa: CASSLEGMGSSANVLTF
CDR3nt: TGTGCCAGCAGCTTGGAGGGAATGGGTTCTTCGGCCAACGTCCTGACTTTC

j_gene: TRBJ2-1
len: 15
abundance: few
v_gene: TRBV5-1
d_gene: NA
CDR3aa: CASISDRLSYNEQFF
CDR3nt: TGCGCCAGCATCTCAGACAGGCTCTCCTACAATGAGCAGTTCTTC

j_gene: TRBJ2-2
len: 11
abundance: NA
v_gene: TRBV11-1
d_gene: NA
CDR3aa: CASSFGGELFF
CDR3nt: TGTGCCAGCAGCTTTGGCGGGGAGCTGTTTTTT

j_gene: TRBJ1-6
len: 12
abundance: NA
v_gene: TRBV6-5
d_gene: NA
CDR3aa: CASVGGTSPLHF
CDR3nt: TGTGCCAGTGTGGGGGGAACTTCACCCCTCCACTTT

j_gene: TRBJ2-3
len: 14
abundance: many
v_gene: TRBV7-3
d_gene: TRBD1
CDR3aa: CASSPDRFTDTQYF
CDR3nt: TGTGCCAGCAGCCCGGACAGGTTCACAGATACGCAGTATTTT

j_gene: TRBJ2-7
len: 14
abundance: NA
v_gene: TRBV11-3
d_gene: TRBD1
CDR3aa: CASSLTGGGYEQYF
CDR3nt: TGTGCCAGCAGCTTAACAGGGGGCGGGTACGAGCAGTACTTC

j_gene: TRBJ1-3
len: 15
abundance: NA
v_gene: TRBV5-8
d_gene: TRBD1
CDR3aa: CASSRQQGSGNTIYF
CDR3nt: TGTGCCAGCAGCCGTCAACAGGGGTCCGGAAACACCATATATTTT

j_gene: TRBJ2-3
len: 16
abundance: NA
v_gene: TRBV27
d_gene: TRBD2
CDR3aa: CASHGSASGEIRTQYF
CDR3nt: TGTGCCAGCCACGGGTCGGCTAGCGGGGAGATAAGGACGCAGTATTTT